Listed below are T cell receptor beta chains from one sample, sequenced in a study of T cell responses to AZD1222 COVID-19 vaccine. The table came from immunoSEQ multiplex PCR; TCRdb's copy has only in-frame clones and leaves some out. The data show around 76,000 clones, 85% seen once. Source: peripheral blood, taken on day 0 of AZD1222 vaccination. The source of these receptors is an adult in good health. The CDR3 runs from the conserved cysteine through the conserved F or W. The order of the fields is clone size, D gene, V gene, J gene, CDR3 protein, CDR3 DNA. A D gene is named only where the DNA matches it firmly. Only part of the rows carry a size: once, few, many, or a class if the clone is expanded.

abundance: once
d_gene: TRBD2
v_gene: TRBV7-6
j_gene: TRBJ2-5
CDR3aa: CASSSIAGGQETQYF
CDR3nt: TGTGCCAGCAGCTCGATAGCGGGGGGTCAAGAGACCCAGTACTTC

abundance: NA
d_gene: NA
v_gene: TRBV6-5
j_gene: TRBJ1-1
CDR3aa: CASNKGAGTEAFF
CDR3nt: TGTGCCAGCAACAAAGGGGCAGGCACTGAAGCTTTCTTT

abundance: NA
d_gene: TRBD2
v_gene: TRBV24-1
j_gene: TRBJ2-1
CDR3aa: CATSDSRLAGGVEQFF
CDR3nt: TGTGCCACCAGTGATTCGAGACTAGCGGGGGGGGTTGAGCAGTTCTTC

abundance: NA
d_gene: TRBD1
v_gene: TRBV7-8
j_gene: TRBJ1-2
CDR3aa: CASSPNIGQVYGYTF
CDR3nt: TGTGCCAGCAGCCCTAACATCGGACAGGTCTATGGCTACACCTTC

abundance: NA
d_gene: NA
v_gene: TRBV12-3/TRBV12-4
j_gene: TRBJ1-1
CDR3aa: CASSEQVYTEAFF
CDR3nt: TGTGCCAGCAGTGAACAGGTTTATACTGAAGCTTTCTTT

abundance: NA
d_gene: NA
v_gene: TRBV13
j_gene: TRBJ2-2
CDR3aa: CASSRVGGELFF
CDR3nt: TGTGCCAGCAGCCGGGTGGGCGGGGAGCTGTTTTTT

abundance: NA
d_gene: NA
v_gene: TRBV28
j_gene: TRBJ1-1
CDR3aa: CASSLRGRHTEAFF
CDR3nt: TGTGCCAGCAGTTTAAGGGGGAGGCACACTGAAGCTTTCTTT

abundance: NA
d_gene: TRBD2
v_gene: TRBV29-1
j_gene: TRBJ2-3
CDR3aa: CSAGVGGGTDTQYF
CDR3nt: TGCAGCGCGGGAGTTGGGGGGGGCACAGATACGCAGTATTTT

abundance: NA
d_gene: NA
v_gene: TRBV12-3/TRBV12-4
j_gene: TRBJ2-3
CDR3aa: CASSLGSGDTQYF
CDR3nt: TGTGCCAGCAGTTTAGGGAGCGGGGATACGCAGTATTTT

abundance: NA
d_gene: NA
v_gene: TRBV18
j_gene: TRBJ1-4
CDR3aa: CASSPGPPTNEKLFF
CDR3nt: TGTGCCAGCTCACCAGGCCCACCAACTAATGAAAAACTGTTTTTT

abundance: NA
d_gene: NA
v_gene: TRBV29-1
j_gene: TRBJ1-1
CDR3aa: CSVDLGDRMNTEAFF
CDR3nt: TGCAGCGTTGATTTAGGGGATCGGATGAACACTGAAGCTTTCTTT

abundance: NA
d_gene: NA
v_gene: TRBV11-2
j_gene: TRBJ2-1
CDR3aa: CASTPGTVYNEQFF
CDR3nt: TGTGCCAGCACCCCGGGAACTGTCTACAATGAGCAGTTCTTC

abundance: few
d_gene: NA
v_gene: TRBV18
j_gene: TRBJ1-1
CDR3aa: CASSPGGDTEAFF
CDR3nt: TGTGCCAGCTCACCAGGAGGGGACACTGAAGCTTTCTTT

abundance: NA
d_gene: TRBD2
v_gene: TRBV29-1
j_gene: TRBJ2-2
CDR3aa: CSVEGLAGPFRGTGELFF
CDR3nt: TGCAGCGTTGAGGGACTAGCGGGTCCCTTCCGGGGCACCGGGGAGCTGTTTTTT

abundance: NA
d_gene: NA
v_gene: TRBV7-2
j_gene: TRBJ1-5
CDR3aa: CASGQTSNQPQHF
CDR3nt: TGTGCCAGCGGTCAGACAAGCAATCAGCCCCAGCATTTT

abundance: NA
d_gene: NA
v_gene: TRBV4-3
j_gene: TRBJ2-7
CDR3aa: CASSQEEGYEQYF
CDR3nt: TGCGCCAGCAGCCAAGAAGAGGGCTACGAGCAGTACTTC

abundance: NA
d_gene: NA
v_gene: TRBV28
j_gene: TRBJ1-2
CDR3aa: CASMRGTYGYTF
CDR3nt: TGTGCCTCCATGAGAGGGACCTATGGCTACACCTTC

abundance: once
d_gene: NA
v_gene: TRBV3-1/TRBV3-2
j_gene: TRBJ1-6
CDR3aa: CASSQVVGGDSPLHF
CDR3nt: TGTGCCAGCAGCCAGGTAGTTGGTGGGGATTCACCCCTCCACTTT

abundance: NA
d_gene: TRBD1
v_gene: TRBV29-1
j_gene: TRBJ1-1
CDR3aa: CSAQGDLNTEAFF
CDR3nt: TGCAGCGCGCAGGGGGACCTGAACACTGAAGCTTTCTTT

abundance: few
d_gene: NA
v_gene: TRBV7-9
j_gene: TRBJ2-5
CDR3aa: CASSLGGSETQYF
CDR3nt: TGTGCCAGCAGCTTAGGGGGGAGCGAGACCCAGTACTTC

abundance: NA
d_gene: NA
v_gene: TRBV6-5
j_gene: TRBJ2-3
CDR3aa: CASSSSADPTDTQYF
CDR3nt: TGTGCCAGCAGTTCCTCGGCGGATCCCACAGATACGCAGTATTTT

abundance: NA
d_gene: NA
v_gene: TRBV27
j_gene: TRBJ1-5
CDR3aa: CASSVQGQGQPQHF
CDR3nt: TGTGCCAGCAGTGTACAGGGTCAGGGGCAGCCCCAGCATTTT

abundance: once
d_gene: TRBD1
v_gene: TRBV25-1
j_gene: TRBJ1-2
CDR3aa: CASRSTDREWSRYGYTF
CDR3nt: TGTGCCAGCAGAAGCACCGACAGGGAGTGGAGTAGGTATGGCTACACCTTC

abundance: NA
d_gene: TRBD2
v_gene: TRBV30
j_gene: TRBJ2-7
CDR3aa: CAWSPSGGYEQYF
CDR3nt: TGTGCCTGGAGCCCATCGGGGGGCTACGAGCAGTACTTC

abundance: NA
d_gene: NA
v_gene: TRBV7-9
j_gene: TRBJ1-1
CDR3aa: CASSFQGGEEAFF
CDR3nt: TGTGCCAGCAGCTTCCAGGGAGGGGAGGAAGCTTTCTTT

abundance: NA
d_gene: NA
v_gene: TRBV5-1
j_gene: TRBJ1-1
CDR3aa: CASSLTQTDRTEAFF
CDR3nt: TGCGCCAGCAGCTTAACTCAAACGGACAGAACTGAAGCTTTCTTT

abundance: NA
d_gene: NA
v_gene: TRBV2
j_gene: TRBJ1-5
CDR3aa: CASSESSEQARNQPQHF
CDR3nt: TGTGCCAGCAGTGAATCCTCGGAACAGGCTCGCAATCAGCCCCAGCATTTT

abundance: NA
d_gene: NA
v_gene: TRBV4-3
j_gene: TRBJ2-2
CDR3aa: CASSQDKNTGELFF
CDR3nt: TGCGCCAGCAGCCAAGACAAAAACACCGGGGAGCTGTTTTTT

abundance: NA
d_gene: TRBD2
v_gene: TRBV19
j_gene: TRBJ2-1
CDR3aa: CASSTSGGEQFF
CDR3nt: TGTGCCAGTAGTACCTCGGGAGGGGAGCAGTTCTTC

abundance: NA
d_gene: TRBD1
v_gene: TRBV7-2
j_gene: TRBJ1-6
CDR3aa: CASSSPGQTNNSPLHF
CDR3nt: TGTGCCAGCAGCTCCCCGGGACAGACGAATAATTCACCCCTCCACTTT

abundance: once
d_gene: NA
v_gene: TRBV6-5
j_gene: TRBJ1-5
CDR3aa: CASSYSGFGSNQPQHF
CDR3nt: TGTGCCAGCAGTTACTCGGGGTTTGGAAGCAATCAGCCCCAGCATTTT

abundance: NA
d_gene: NA
v_gene: TRBV7-9
j_gene: TRBJ1-1
CDR3aa: CASSSPRAVMNTEAFF
CDR3nt: TGTGCCAGCAGCTCTCCCCGGGCGGTCATGAACACTGAAGCTTTCTTT

abundance: NA
d_gene: TRBD1
v_gene: TRBV7-3
j_gene: TRBJ2-1
CDR3aa: CASSSGQGVNEQFF
CDR3nt: TGTGCCAGCAGCTCGGGACAGGGGGTCAATGAGCAGTTCTTC

abundance: NA
d_gene: NA
v_gene: TRBV3-1/TRBV3-2
j_gene: TRBJ2-1
CDR3aa: CASRGSRIDEQFF
CDR3nt: TGTGCCAGCAGGGGGTCTAGGATCGATGAGCAGTTCTTC

abundance: NA
d_gene: NA
v_gene: TRBV7-2
j_gene: TRBJ2-7
CDR3aa: CASKEVRGEQYF
CDR3nt: TGTGCCAGCAAAGAAGTCCGGGGCGAGCAGTACTTC

abundance: NA
d_gene: NA
v_gene: TRBV11-1
j_gene: TRBJ1-2
CDR3aa: CASSRGFTADNYGYTF
CDR3nt: TGTGCCAGCAGCCGAGGATTTACAGCGGACAACTATGGCTACACCTTC

abundance: NA
d_gene: TRBD1
v_gene: TRBV3-1/TRBV3-2
j_gene: TRBJ2-7
CDR3aa: CASSLDRGEQYF
CDR3nt: TGTGCCAGCAGCCTTGACAGGGGCGAGCAGTACTTC

abundance: NA
d_gene: TRBD1
v_gene: TRBV14
j_gene: TRBJ2-1
CDR3aa: CANLPGQGLNEQFF
CDR3nt: TGTGCCAACCTGCCGGGACAGGGACTCAATGAGCAGTTCTTC

abundance: NA
d_gene: TRBD1
v_gene: TRBV9
j_gene: TRBJ1-6
CDR3aa: CASSEGADSPLHF
CDR3nt: TGTGCCAGCAGCGAGGGGGCAGATTCACCCCTCCACTTT

abundance: NA
d_gene: TRBD2
v_gene: TRBV4-2
j_gene: TRBJ2-5
CDR3aa: CASSQAVAGGEETQYF
CDR3nt: TGTGCCAGCAGCCAAGCGGTAGCGGGGGGAGAAGAGACCCAGTACTTC

abundance: NA
d_gene: NA
v_gene: TRBV15
j_gene: TRBJ1-4
CDR3aa: CATSTGRDQNEKLFF
CDR3nt: TGTGCCACCAGCACCGGACGGGATCAAAATGAAAAACTGTTTTTT

abundance: NA
d_gene: NA
v_gene: TRBV9
j_gene: TRBJ2-3
CDR3aa: CASSVEGGSSTDTQYF
CDR3nt: TGTGCCAGCAGCGTAGAGGGCGGTTCTAGCACAGATACGCAGTATTTT

abundance: NA
d_gene: NA
v_gene: TRBV6-6
j_gene: TRBJ1-5
CDR3aa: CASSYYFGGRQPQHF
CDR3nt: TGTGCCAGCAGTTACTACTTTGGGGGTCGACAGCCCCAGCATTTT

abundance: once
d_gene: NA
v_gene: TRBV5-1
j_gene: TRBJ2-1
CDR3aa: CASQDGPDYNEQFF
CDR3nt: TGCGCCAGCCAGGACGGACCGGACTACAATGAGCAGTTCTTC

abundance: few
d_gene: TRBD1
v_gene: TRBV13
j_gene: TRBJ1-2
CDR3aa: CASSEGRTGGVVGYTF
CDR3nt: TGTGCCAGCAGCGAGGGGAGGACAGGGGGCGTTGTGGGCTACACCTTC

abundance: NA
d_gene: TRBD2
v_gene: TRBV6-5
j_gene: TRBJ2-7
CDR3aa: CASKQRDGVWYEQYF
CDR3nt: TGTGCCAGCAAACAGCGGGACGGCGTGTGGTACGAGCAGTACTTC